The clone carrying this T cell receptor (beta chain) was recorded at least ten times. Its target is unknown. These data are taken from a study of T-cell memory formation after mild COVID-19. Study as a whole: In these data, TCR clusters were largely donor specific. Study-level findings and limits: Of the contracting clones, CD4+ ones lay mainly in CM and EM, and CD8+ ones in EMRA. Detection of some responders pre-infection suggested pre-existing cross-reactive memory T cells participated.

5'RACE primed from the constant segment yielded TCR alpha and TCR beta cDNA libraries bearing sample barcodes and UMIs. TCRdb itself ran the 5' RACE reads through MiXCR, one entry per CDR3 protein. Found here are 150,000 to 200,000 distinct CDR3 sequences, roughly 14% of them singletons; the top ten hold less than 15%. This sequence originates from an adult woman who had mild COVID-19 (a few samples of this study predate the infection). Cell type and time point are not known. Sequenced input: PBMCs or a T cell subset sorted from them (not recorded which).

The CDR3 DNA reads as TGTGCCAGCAGCCTTCTTAACTATGGCTACACCTTC. Translation: CASSLLNYGYTF. This sequence joins TRBV12-3 or TRBV12-4 and TRBJ1-2; D call uncertain. The V end lost 6 bases, the J end lost 1 base, and 6 bases lay between the germline ends. CDR3 size: 12 residues.